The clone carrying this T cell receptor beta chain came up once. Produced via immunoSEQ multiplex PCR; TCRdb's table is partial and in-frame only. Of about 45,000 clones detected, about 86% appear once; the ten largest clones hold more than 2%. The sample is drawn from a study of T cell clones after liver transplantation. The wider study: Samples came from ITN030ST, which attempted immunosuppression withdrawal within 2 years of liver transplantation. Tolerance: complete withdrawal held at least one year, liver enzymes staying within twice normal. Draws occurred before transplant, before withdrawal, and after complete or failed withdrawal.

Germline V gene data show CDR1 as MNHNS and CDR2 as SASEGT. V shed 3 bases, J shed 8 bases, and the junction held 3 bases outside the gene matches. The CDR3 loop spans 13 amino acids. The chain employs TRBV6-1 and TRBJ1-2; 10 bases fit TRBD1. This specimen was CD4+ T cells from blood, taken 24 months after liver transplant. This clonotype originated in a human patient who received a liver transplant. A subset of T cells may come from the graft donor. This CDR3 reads CASSDGTGVGYTF. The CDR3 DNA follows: TGTGCCAGCAGTGACGGGACAGGGGTCGGCTACACCTTC.